These T cell receptor beta chains were read from a single sample in a study of PD-1 blockade in classical Hodgkin lymphoma. Assay: immunoSEQ multiplex PCR; the TCRdb copy retains only in-frame clones and omits some. The sample lists fewer than 25,000 clones, 86% seen once, with around 13% in the top ten. The specimen was peripheral blood mononuclear cells (PBMCs), collected before the second cycle of nivolumab. These receptors came from a human donor with classical Hodgkin lymphoma. CDR3s include the opening cysteine and the closing phenylalanine or tryptophan. Only part of the rows carry a size: once, few, many, or a class if the clone is expanded.

V gene: TRBV7-2
J gene: TRBJ2-1
clone size: .
CDR3 protein: CASSLVFEQFF

V gene: TRBV25-1
J gene: TRBJ1-5
clone size: .
CDR3 protein: CASSGRGSNQPQHF

V gene: TRBV7-7
J gene: TRBJ1-5
clone size: .
CDR3 protein: CAGGHRGGGPQHF

V gene: TRBV6-6
J gene: TRBJ2-7
clone size: .
CDR3 protein: CASIEIGTGGHEQYF

V gene: TRBV14
J gene: TRBJ2-1
clone size: .
CDR3 protein: CASSHSGGYNEQFF

V gene: TRBV6-5
J gene: TRBJ2-1
clone size: .
CDR3 protein: CASRSTSGGYNEQFF

V gene: TRBV7-3
J gene: TRBJ2-1
clone size: .
CDR3 protein: CASSLERLWDSEQFF

V gene: TRBV5-1
J gene: TRBJ2-2
clone size: .
CDR3 protein: CASSHRGQGNTGELFF

V gene: TRBV6-5
J gene: TRBJ1-5
clone size: once
CDR3 protein: CASWAPLGYNQPQHF

V gene: TRBV4-2
J gene: TRBJ2-3
clone size: .
CDR3 protein: CASSQDRIVYTDTQYF

V gene: TRBV5-4
J gene: TRBJ1-1
clone size: few
CDR3 protein: CASSFGGRNTEAFF

V gene: TRBV5-1
J gene: TRBJ1-1
clone size: .
CDR3 protein: CASSLDRGGTEAFF

V gene: TRBV4-3
J gene: TRBJ1-6
clone size: .
CDR3 protein: CASSQDFTGTSSPLHF

V gene: TRBV10-1
J gene: TRBJ2-3
clone size: .
CDR3 protein: CASSEPGRTGDTQYF

V gene: TRBV6-5
J gene: TRBJ2-3
clone size: .
CDR3 protein: CASSPGTSADTQYF

V gene: TRBV4-3
J gene: TRBJ2-6
clone size: few
CDR3 protein: CASSQNAVSGANVLTF

V gene: TRBV5-1
J gene: TRBJ1-2
clone size: .
CDR3 protein: CASSLDALAGGGYTF

V gene: TRBV19
J gene: TRBJ1-1
clone size: .
CDR3 protein: CASSIGPRGEAFF

V gene: TRBV7-9
J gene: TRBJ2-5
clone size: .
CDR3 protein: CASSLPGGQQETQYF

V gene: TRBV14
J gene: TRBJ2-1
clone size: .
CDR3 protein: CASSQTVWNEQFF

V gene: TRBV27
J gene: TRBJ2-2
clone size: once
CDR3 protein: CASSSDPGELFF

V gene: TRBV7-9
J gene: TRBJ1-4
clone size: .
CDR3 protein: CASSLDMGTNEKLFF

V gene: TRBV19
J gene: TRBJ2-1
clone size: .
CDR3 protein: CASSIGRGGHEQFF

V gene: TRBV5-1
J gene: TRBJ1-4
clone size: .
CDR3 protein: CASGWTGESEKLFF

V gene: TRBV5-1
J gene: TRBJ1-1
clone size: .
CDR3 protein: CASSLTGKENTEAFF

V gene: TRBV5-1
J gene: TRBJ2-1
clone size: .
CDR3 protein: CASSLDQGLNEQFF